This entry describes one T cell receptor beta chain. The sample carries other DNA sequences with the same CDR3. The ends lost 2 bases at V and 7 bases at J; junction bases unmatched: 6. This CDR3 has 15 residues. Looked up from germline, CDR1 is SGHDT and CDR2 is YYEEEE. These data are taken from a study of blood T cell repertoires in COVID-19. Study in general: T cells, B-cell-depleted T cells, or PBMCs provided the cDNA or gDNA that served as material.

Some clones are missing from TCRdb's copy, which holds only in-frame ones; the method was immunoSEQ multiplex PCR. In the table there are some 220,000 clones, about 86% of which are singletons. Participant ages covered roughly 18 to 89 years across about two dozen US areas. Sequencing was done on a sample of PBMCs or T cells enriched from blood (not recorded which). This chain joins TRBV5-6 and TRBJ2-1; 10 bases fit TRBD2. The TCR was taken from a middle-aged woman with acute COVID-19. CDR3 protein: CASSFVAGGLNEQFF. The CDR3 coding sequence is TGTGCCAGCAGCTTCGTAGCGGGGGGCTTGAATGAGCAGTTCTTC.